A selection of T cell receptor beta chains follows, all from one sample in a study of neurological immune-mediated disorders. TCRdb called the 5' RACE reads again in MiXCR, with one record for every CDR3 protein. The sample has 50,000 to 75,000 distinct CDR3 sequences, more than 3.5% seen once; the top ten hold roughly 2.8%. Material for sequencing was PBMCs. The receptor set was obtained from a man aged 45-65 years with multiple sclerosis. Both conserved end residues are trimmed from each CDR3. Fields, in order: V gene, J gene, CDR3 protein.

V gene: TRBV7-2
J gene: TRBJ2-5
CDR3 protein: ASSLDRDQTETQY

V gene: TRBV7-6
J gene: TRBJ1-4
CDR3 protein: ASSSGSAILGEKLF

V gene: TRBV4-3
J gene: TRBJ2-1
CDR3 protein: ASSQDRDNYQF

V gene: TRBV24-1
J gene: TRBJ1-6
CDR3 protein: ATSDKRQSSSYNSPLH

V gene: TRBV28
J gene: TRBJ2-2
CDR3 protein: ASSPPGRGELF

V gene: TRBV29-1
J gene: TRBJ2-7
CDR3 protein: SVESTDSYEQY

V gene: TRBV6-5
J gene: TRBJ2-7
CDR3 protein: ASSYVPLSSYEQY

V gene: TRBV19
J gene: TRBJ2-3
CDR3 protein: ASSLGRADTQY

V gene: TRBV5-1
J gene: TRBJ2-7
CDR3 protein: ASSLNSARGLYEQY

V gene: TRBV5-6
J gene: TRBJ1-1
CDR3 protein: ASSLSGGARTEAF

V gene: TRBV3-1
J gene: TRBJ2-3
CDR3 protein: ASSTLWETTLGDTDTQY

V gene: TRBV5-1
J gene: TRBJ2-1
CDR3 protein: ASSLVLAGGRNEQF

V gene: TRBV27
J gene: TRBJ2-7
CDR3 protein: ASRQGSSYEQY

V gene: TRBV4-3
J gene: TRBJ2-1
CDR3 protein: ASSQEFHNEQF

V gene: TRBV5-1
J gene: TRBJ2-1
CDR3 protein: ATGQGSSSYNEQF

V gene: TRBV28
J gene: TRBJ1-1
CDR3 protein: ASSSVAGLGTEAF

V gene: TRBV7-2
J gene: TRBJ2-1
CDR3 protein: ASSLNSGGYNEQF